This record looks at one T cell receptor (beta chain) sequence and its context. Its cognate antigen is unknown. TCRdb's copy holds only in-frame clones and misses some; the assay was immunoSEQ multiplex PCR. The sample lists 90,000 to 130,000 clones, approximately 89% occurring once. The source of the sample is a study of cytomegalovirus exposure and HLA in healthy donors. Study-wide results and limits: There were some public TCRs occurring in many donors, but most TCR sequences were rare. Overall, roughly 170 TCR beta chains were annotated as cytomegalovirus-associated.

The CDR3 totals 14 residues. Trimming at V came to 1 base and at J to 7 bases, leaving 6 bases not matched to a gene. Germline loops: CDR1 MGHRA, CDR2 YSYEKL. The study drew the donors from its roughly 130-subject validation cohort, separate from the approximately 700-subject first cohort. The sequenced sample was PBMCs. The chain links TRBV4-1 to TRBJ1-2; 7 nucleotides align to TRBD1. The TCR comes from a young woman in good health and CMV-seronegative. In DNA, the CDR3 is TGCGCCAGCAGCCAAGGGACAGGACTTGGTGGCTACACCTTC. Amino acid sequence: CASSQGTGLGGYTF.